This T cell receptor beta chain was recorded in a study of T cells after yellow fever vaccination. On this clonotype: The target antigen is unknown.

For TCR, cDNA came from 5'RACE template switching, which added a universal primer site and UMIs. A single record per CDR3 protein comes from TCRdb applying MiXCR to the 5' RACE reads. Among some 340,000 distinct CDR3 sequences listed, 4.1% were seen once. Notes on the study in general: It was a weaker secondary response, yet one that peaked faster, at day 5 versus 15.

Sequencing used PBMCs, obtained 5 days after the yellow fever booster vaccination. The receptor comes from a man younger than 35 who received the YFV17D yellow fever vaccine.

In DNA form, the CDR3 reads TGCGCCAGCAGCGGGGAACGGATCTATGGCTACACCTTC. Amino acid sequence: CASSGERIYGYTF. V gene TRBV5-1 combines with J gene TRBJ1-2; D remains ambiguous. V was trimmed by 4 bases and J by 4 bases, leaving 11 bases between them. The CDR3 is 13 amino acids. Per the germline V gene, CDR1 is SGHRS and CDR2 is YFSETQ. Complete variable domain (other parts from reference TRBV5-1 and TRBJ1-2): KAGVTQTPRYLIKTRGQQVTLSCSPISGHRSVSWYQQTPGQGLQFLFEYFSETQRNKGNFPGRFSGRQFSNSRSEMNVSTLELGDSALYLCASSGERIYGYTFGSGTRLTVV.